A single T cell receptor beta chain is shown here with its context. This clone was counted between two and nine times. Its antigen target is currently unknown. Within one base of it there is no much larger clone, and no base qualities were kept. The sample is drawn from a study of radiotherapy plus CTLA-4 blockade in lung cancer (dated by TCRdb to the late 2010s). Regarding the study in general: Objective responses were observed in 18% of enrolled patients, and disease control was achieved in 31%.

Receptor libraries were prepared by the immunoSEQ multiplex PCR assay. Drawn from immuneACCESS, this table holds only the in-frame rearrangements with V and J called that TCRdb kept. Clones are partly lost; checked studies trace under half to an unresolved V gene and leave the rest unexplained. In all, the sample holds 30,000 to 35,000 clones, and about 72% of those were seen once. The ten largest clonotypes hold around 7.2% of the sample. The cysteine opens and the phenylalanine closes a CDR3 of 15 amino acids. Only CDR3 DNA is held: 45 bases, read in frame from base 1. As encoded in the germline V gene (reference sequence), CDR1 is PRHDT while CDR2 is FYEKMQ. V loses 2 bases, J loses 0 bases, and the germline ends lie 10 bases apart. Findings and caveats that apply to the study as a whole: Early dynamic changes in blood T cell clones, together with increased serum interferon-beta after radiation, were reported as the strongest predictors of response. After treatment with radiotherapy and ipilimumab, TCR clones that originated in tumors expanded in peripheral blood.

The study tested focal radiation therapy combined with CTLA-4 blockade (ipilimumab) in patients with chemo-refractory metastatic non-small-cell lung cancer. The sequence derives from a human donor with non-small cell lung cancer who had stable disease on radiotherapy plus ipilimumab. This material consisted of peripheral blood, taken from a patient treated with radiotherapy plus ipilimumab. The chain joins TRBV13 to TRBJ2-5; the D gene is unclear. The bases are TGTGCCAGCAGCTTAAGGTACTCGTACCAAGAGACCCAGTACTTC. Its protein reads: CASSLRYSYQETQYF. Joined to the reference TRBV13 and TRBJ2-5 proteins, this CDR3 gives the full variable domain: AAGVIQSPRHLIKEKRETATLKCYPIPRHDTVYWYQQGPGQDPQFLISFYEKMQSDKGSIPDRFSAQQFSDYHSELNMSSLELGDSALYFCASSLRYSYQETQYFGPGTRLLVL.